Below, 28 T cell receptor beta chains from the same sample are listed, as sequenced in a study of T cells in Graves' hyperthyroidism and ophthalmopathy. Using RNA transcripts as the source, TCR beta CDR3 regions were amplified. The primer set for the first-round RT-PCR of the TCR CDR3 was HTBI. TCRdb re-called the multiplex PCR reads with MiXCR, one entry per CDR3 protein. The table lists 350,000 to 500,000 distinct CDR3 sequences, roughly 13% of them singletons. The sequenced material came from blood. These receptors were collected from a woman younger than 35 with Graves' hyperthyroidism.

Here the CDR3 DNA reads TGTGCCAGCAGCAACCCCCGCCTAGACACTGAAGCTTTCTTT. Translation gives CASSNPRLDTEAFF. J is TRBJ1-1 and V is TRBV7-9, with unresolved D. V lost 5 bases and J lost 3, with 13 bases in between. The CDR3 loop spans 14 amino acids. The germline gives CDR1 SEHNR, CDR2 FQNEAQ (reference sequence).

This clonotype was detected ten times or more. The V and J genes are TRBV25-1 and TRBJ2-2; 7 bases agree with TRBD1. Germline CDR1 and CDR2: MGHDK and SYGVNS. The trim removed 5 bases at V and 7 bases at J, leaving 16 bases unmatched. The CDR3 is 17 amino acids. This chain's CDR3 is CASSPHLGNRGHGELFF. CDR3 coding DNA: TGTGCCAGCAGTCCCCATTTGGGCAACAGGGGTCACGGGGAGCTGTTTTTT.

This clonotype was detected many times. The rearrangement links TRBV7-9 to TRBJ2-7, with 9 bases fitting TRBD1. This CDR3 comprises 14 residues. V lost 5 bases, J lost 3 bases, and 5 bases stayed unmatched. CDR1 SEHNR and CDR2 FQNEAQ come from the germline V gene (reference sequence). The CDR3, as DNA: TGTGCCAGCAGCCCACAGGGGGCAGGCTACGAGCAGTACTTC. Amino acids: CASSPQGAGYEQYF.

At least ten counts were recorded for this clonotype. The gene calls are TRBV20-1 and TRBJ2-5, with 7 bases fitting TRBD2. The germline gives CDR1 DFQATT, CDR2 SNEGSKA (reference sequence). J was trimmed by 4 bases and V by 1 base; bases with no gene match: 9. The CDR3 is 15 amino acids. The CDR3 spells CSARALRGEGETQYF. CDR3 bases: TGCAGTGCTAGAGCACTCCGGGGGGAAGGAGAGACCCAGTACTTC.

This clonotype was detected ten times or more. Here the CDR3 reads CASSLSGRERAGKTQYF. CDR3 coding DNA: TGTGCCAGCAGTTTATCCGGCCGGGAGCGTGCGGGGAAGACCCAGTACTTC. The rearrangement links TRBV12-3 or TRBV12-4 to TRBJ2-5, with a possible D match to TRBD2 (6 bases). The CDR3 covers 17 residues. Trimming took 2 bases from V and 6 from J, leaving 22 bases between them.

This clonotype was counted ten times or more. This chain uses TRBV7-2 with TRBJ2-1, with 12 bases aligning to TRBD2. From germline, CDR1 is SGHTA and CDR2 FQGNSA. Losses at the gene ends were 8 bases for V and 10 bases for J; bases not matched to a gene: 9. This CDR3 spans 14 amino acids. The CDR3 nucleotides are TGTGCCAGCTCGCGGACTAGCGGGGCTTGGGAGCAGTTCTTC. This gives the protein CASSRTSGAWEQFF.

In this sample, this clonotype turned up many times. The chain joins TRBV5-6 to TRBJ2-7, with D unresolved. Germline CDR1 and CDR2: SGHDT and YYEEEE. This CDR3 has 15 residues. Trimming pared 4 bases from V and 1 base from J, leaving 15 bases between. This chain's CDR3 is CASSVGPGSSYEQYF. The CDR3, as DNA: TGTGCCAGCAGCGTGGGTCCAGGATCGTCCTACGAGCAGTACTTC.

This clonotype was recorded many times. The chain uses TRBV11-2 and TRBJ1-4; weak D call: TRBD1 (5 bases). Trimming stripped 2 bases from V and 8 bases from J, with 15 bases between. The CDR3 length is 15 residues. CDR1 is SGHAT, CDR2 FQNNGV, per germline. CDR3: CASSLRQTTTEKLFF. The DNA of the CDR3 is TGTGCCAGCAGCTTAAGACAGACTACCACCGAAAAACTGTTTTTT.

The sample holds many counts of this clonotype. The chain uses TRBV20-1 and TRBJ2-5; D may be TRBD1 or TRBD2 (5 bases each). Trimming removed 3 bases at V and 1 base at J, with 9 bases between. CDR1 and CDR2 (germline): DFQATT, SNEGSKA (reference sequence). The CDR3 runs to 13 residues. The CDR3 DNA is TGCAGTGCTAGTCATGGGGGCCAAGAGACCCAGTACTTC. Its translation: CSASHGGQETQYF.

In its sample, this clonotype was seen many times. The chain recombines TRBV7-9 with TRBJ2-5; 10 bases match TRBD2. After removal of 6 bases from V and 1 base from J, the junction contained 2 bases not matched to a gene. CDR1 is SEHNR, CDR2 FQNEAQ, per germline (reference sequence). CDR3 length equals 14 residues. The CDR3 nucleotides are TGTGCCAGCAGTTGGACTAGCGGCCAAGAGACCCAGTACTTC. This codes for CASSWTSGQETQYF.

There are many counts of this clonotype. The chain couples TRBV7-6 to TRBJ2-5, with D perhaps being TRBD1 or TRBD2 (5 bases each). This CDR3 is 14 amino acids long. Germline CDR1 is SGHVS and CDR2 is FNYEAQ. V gave up 3 bases and J gave up 5 bases, with 13 bases separating them. The CDR3 DNA is TGTGCCAGCAGCTTTACCGGGGCCGGGGAGACCCAGTACTTC. The encoded protein is CASSFTGAGETQYF.

This clonotype was counted between two and nine times. The chain combines TRBV20-1 with TRBJ1-5; TRBD1 matches at 12 bases. This CDR3 has 17 residues. CDR1 and CDR2 (germline): DFQATT, SNEGSKA (reference sequence). Trimming at V came to 2 bases and at J to 7 bases, leaving 12 bases not matched to a gene. The CDR3 region has the DNA TGCAGTGCTAGACCGGGACAGGGGGCGCCTCCTTTCCAGCCCCAGCATTTT. Protein product: CSARPGQGAPPFQPQHF.

This chain joins TRBV7-3 and TRBJ2-1, with 7 positions matching TRBD2. Looked up from germline, CDR1 is SGHTA and CDR2 is FQGTGA. This CDR3 contains 16 residues. V was clipped by 5 bases and J by 5 bases; unmatched bases: 12. The DNA for the CDR3 is TGTGCCAGCAGCGTTAGGAAGCGGGATACTAACAATGAGCAGTTCTTC. This codes for CASSVRKRDTNNEQFF. The full variable domain, in which reference TRBV7-3 and TRBJ2-1 provide the parts outside the CDR3, is GAGVSQTPSNKVTEKGKYVELRCDPISGHTALYWYRQSLGQGPEFLIYFQGTGAADDSGLPNDRFFAVRPEGSVSTLKIQRTERGDSAVYLCASSVRKRDTNNEQFFGPGTRLTVL.

The V call is TRBV4-2, the J call TRBJ1-2, with a weak D call TRBD1 (5 bases). The CDR3 runs to 15 residues. CDR1 is LGHNA and CDR2 is YNFKEQ in the germline V gene. The V end was cut by 0 bases, the J end by 4 bases, with 12 bases between. In DNA form, the CDR3 reads TGTGCCAGCAGCCAAGAGGGTAGGGGAGGCTATGGCTACACCTTC. It specifies CASSQEGRGGYGYTF.

In this sample, this clonotype turned up a few times. A clone one base away is much larger, so this may be a read error. This rearrangement joins TRBV12-3 or TRBV12-4 to TRBJ2-1, with a weak D call TRBD1 (6 bases). Trimming removed 6 bases from V and 9 bases from J, with 15 bases in between. This CDR3 is 13 amino acids long. CDR3 sequence: CASSLNQGSEQFF. CDR3 DNA: TGTGCCAGCAGCCTTAACCAGGGGAGTGAGCAGTTCTTC.

Points on this clonotype: Lacking the conserved final phenylalanine or tryptophan, this CDR3 likely reflects a read error. The chain couples TRBV19 to TRBJ1-1; 8 nucleotides align to TRBD1. Germline V CDR1 and CDR2: LNHDA, SQIVND (reference sequence). The CDR3 totals 15 residues. V lost 7 bases, J lost 6 bases, and 13 bases stayed unmatched. CDR3 region: CASISRDRTNPEAFL. The CDR3 DNA reads TGTGCCAGTATCTCCCGGGACAGGACTAATCCTGAAGCTTTCCTT.

In its sample, this clonotype was seen a few times. The junction departs from the called germline gene at one end, perhaps through a read error. V gene TRBV7-3 combines with J gene TRBJ1-5, with D hard to call. The V gene's germline CDR1 is SGHTA and CDR2 FQGTGA. The CDR3 covers 13 residues. The CDR3 bases are TGTGCCAACAGCTTAAACGGGAATCAGCCCCAGCATTTT. This gives the protein CANSLNGNQPQHF.

This clonotype came up many times. V gene TRBV20-1 combines with J gene TRBJ1-1, with D possibly being TRBD1 (6 bases). The CDR3 is made up of 14 amino acids. V dropped 0 bases and J dropped 2 bases, with 10 bases sitting between them. The germline gives CDR1 DFQATT, CDR2 SNEGSKA (reference sequence). The CDR3 DNA is TGCAGTGCTAGAGAGAGGGGGACTAACACTGAAGCTTTCTTT. Translating gives CSARERGTNTEAFF.

This clonotype was seen ten or more times. The rearrangement joins TRBV20-1 to TRBJ2-7, with D possibly matching TRBD1 (5 bases). The CDR3 length is 12 residues. The V end lost 1 base, the J end lost 7 bases, and 11 bases lay between the germline ends. Germline V gene lookup returns CDR1 DFQATT and CDR2 SNEGSKA (reference sequence). The CDR3 is CSARAGSGEQYF. The CDR3 DNA reads as TGCAGTGCTAGAGCAGGATCAGGGGAGCAGTACTTC.

This clonotype was counted ten times or more. CDR3 DNA sequence: TGTGCCAGCAGCTTAGCGACCTTCTACAATGAGCAGTTCTTC. Translated: CASSLATFYNEQFF. This chain uses TRBV7-8 with TRBJ2-1; D ambiguous. Germline values: CDR1 SGHVS, CDR2 FQNEAQ. Trimming cost V 0 bases and J 3 bases, with 6 bases left between them. The CDR3 runs 14 residues.

This clonotype was picked up many times. The chain combines TRBV20-1 with TRBJ2-1; 7 nucleotides line up with TRBD2. Unmatched junction bases numbered 8, after V lost 3 bases and J lost 6 bases. The CDR3 loop spans 14 amino acids. Per the germline V gene, CDR1 is DFQATT and CDR2 is SNEGSKA (reference sequence). CDR3 nucleotide sequence: TGCAGTGCTAGTTCCAGCGGGGCCGGCAATGAGCAGTTCTTC. This codes for CSASSSGAGNEQFF.

This clonotype was seen ten or more times. The V and J genes are TRBV20-1 and TRBJ2-1; D is unclear. Looked up from germline, CDR1 is DFQATT and CDR2 is SNEGSKA (reference sequence). This CDR3 contains 13 residues. Trimming cost V 0 bases and J 5 bases, with 8 bases left between them. CDR3 amino acids: CSARDLGNNEQFF. CDR3 in DNA: TGCAGTGCTAGAGATTTAGGGAACAATGAGCAGTTCTTC.

The V and J genes are TRBV5-1 and TRBJ1-1, with 7 bases matching TRBD1. The CDR3 is made up of 14 amino acids. With V trimmed by 2 bases and J by 3 bases, 4 bases remained unmatched. Germline V gene lookup returns CDR1 SGHRS and CDR2 YFSETQ. Here the CDR3 reads CASSFRGSDTEAFF. CDR3 nucleotide sequence: TGCGCCAGCAGCTTCAGGGGGAGTGACACTGAAGCTTTCTTT.

This clonotype turned up a few times. This sequence may be a read error, since a much larger clone differs from it by one base. The V call is TRBV30, the J call TRBJ1-1, with D unclear. Per the germline V gene, CDR1 is GTSNPN and CDR2 is SVGIG (reference sequence). The CDR3 totals 13 residues. The CDR3 bases are TGTGCCTGGAGTCCAGGCCTGAACACTGAAACTTTCTTT. Its protein product is CAWSPGLNTETFF.

The chain is built from TRBV7-2 and TRBJ2-7, with 8 bases fitting TRBD2. The germline V gene encodes CDR1 SGHTA and CDR2 FQGNSA. The CDR3 loop spans 15 amino acids. V shed 4 bases and J 3 bases; nucleotides not matched to a gene: 8. The CDR3 DNA is TGTGCCAGCAGCTCAAGACTAGCGCCTAGCTACGAGCAGTACTTC. Amino acids: CASSSRLAPSYEQYF.

The V call is TRBV30, the J call TRBJ1-5; no firm D call. Trimming cost V 0 bases and J 6 bases, with 9 bases left between them. The CDR3 extends over 13 amino acids. Per germline, CDR1 GTSNPN and CDR2 SVGIG (reference sequence). CDR3 region: CAWSVADSQPQHF. DNA for the CDR3: TGTGCCTGGAGTGTTGCGGATTCTCAGCCCCAGCATTTT.

This clonotype was detected only a few times. The chain combines TRBV5-1 with TRBJ2-5; D possibly corresponds to TRBD1 (5 bases). V was cut by 3 bases and J by 0 bases, with 12 bases left in between. The CDR3 consists of 15 residues. CDR1 and CDR2 (germline): SGHRS, YFSETQ. The CDR3 reads CASSSDSRYQETQYF. Here the CDR3 DNA reads TGCGCCAGCAGCTCAGACAGCCGGTACCAAGAGACCCAGTACTTC.

In its sample, this clonotype was seen many times. The gene calls are TRBV27 and TRBJ1-1; tentatively, D is TRBD1 (5 bases). Trimming left V 5 bases short and J 0 bases short, with 13 bases between. The CDR3 length is 15 residues. The V gene's germline CDR1 is MNHEY and CDR2 SMNVEV (reference sequence). The CDR3 protein is CASSREGFVNTEAFF. The CDR3 nucleotides are TGTGCCAGCAGTCGCGAGGGGTTTGTGAACACTGAAGCTTTCTTT.